These T cell receptor beta chains were read from a single sample in a study of control samples from healthy donors and cancer patients. The assay was immunoSEQ multiplex PCR, and TCRdb's table has in-frame clones only and misses some. The sample consists of 100,000 to 150,000 clones, 80% to 90% of them appearing once. The sequenced material came from blood. The receptors originated from a man in his 60s in good health. Each CDR3 is given with its conserved first and last residue. D genes are given only for firm matches. Clone size appears in some rows only: once, few, many, or a class for an expanded clone.

>15|once|TRBV5-1|.|TRBJ2-7
TGCGCCAGCAGCTCAAACGCCGGGACACTTTACGAGCAGTACTTC
CASSSNAGTLYEQYF
>17|.|TRBV18|.|TRBJ2-2
TGTGCCAGCTCACCGGGAAATCTACAGGGTCAAGGCGGGGAGCTGTTTTTT
CASSPGNLQGQGGELFF
>16|.|TRBV6-2/TRBV6-3|TRBD1|TRBJ1-2
TGTGCCAGCAGCCTGGCCGGGACAGAGAACATAGGCGGCTACACCTTC
CASSLAGTENIGGYTF
>14|.|TRBV7-8|.|TRBJ1-5
TGTGCCAGCAGCTTAGGATACGGGTCGGGGGCCCAGCATTTT
CASSLGYGSGAQHF
>18|.|TRBV3-1/TRBV3-2|.|TRBJ2-7
TGTGCCAGCAGCCAAGAATCCCAATTCTACCACAGGTGGAGCGAGCAGTACTTC
CASSQESQFYHRWSEQYF
>13|few|TRBV5-1|.|TRBJ2-5
TGCGCCAGCAGCTTGATTCCCCAGGAGACCCAGTACTTC
CASSLIPQETQYF
>13|.|TRBV10-3|.|TRBJ1-5
TGTGCCATCGGGGGATGGGACAATCAGCCCCAGCATTTT
CAIGGWDNQPQHF
>15|.|TRBV7-9|TRBD1|TRBJ1-1
TGTGCCAGCAGCGGAATTCAGGGGGAGGTAACTGAAGCTTTCTTT
CASSGIQGEVTEAFF
>14|.|TRBV27|.|TRBJ1-1
TGTGCCAGCAGTCGAGGGTGGGAGGGCACTGAAGCTTTCTTT
CASSRGWEGTEAFF
>15|.|TRBV11-2|.|TRBJ2-3
TGTGCCAGCACCAGTCAGGCGGGTTTCACAGATACGCAGTATTTT
CASTSQAGFTDTQYF
>16|.|TRBV5-1|TRBD2|TRBJ2-7
TGCGCCAGCAGCTTCTCCTTAGCGGGGTCCGGCTACGAGCAGTACTTC
CASSFSLAGSGYEQYF
>13|.|TRBV2|TRBD2|TRBJ2-7
TGTGCCAGCAGCACTAGCGGGGCCTACGAGCAGTACTTC
CASSTSGAYEQYF
>15|once|TRBV5-1|.|TRBJ1-4
TGCGCCAGCAGCTTGAAGCCAGGGGAGGAGGAAAAACTGTTTTTT
CASSLKPGEEEKLFF
>12|.|TRBV5-6|TRBD1|TRBJ1-2
TGTGCCAGCAGCTTCGGGACAGGTGGCTACACCTTC
CASSFGTGGYTF
>16|.|TRBV3-1/TRBV3-2|.|TRBJ2-2
TGTGCCAGCAGCCCCCGGGACACGGCGAACACCGGGGAGCTGTTTTTT
CASSPRDTANTGELFF
>14|.|TRBV29-1|.|TRBJ2-5
TGCAGCGTTGAGGATATGACGATACAAGAGACCCAGTACTTC
CSVEDMTIQETQYF